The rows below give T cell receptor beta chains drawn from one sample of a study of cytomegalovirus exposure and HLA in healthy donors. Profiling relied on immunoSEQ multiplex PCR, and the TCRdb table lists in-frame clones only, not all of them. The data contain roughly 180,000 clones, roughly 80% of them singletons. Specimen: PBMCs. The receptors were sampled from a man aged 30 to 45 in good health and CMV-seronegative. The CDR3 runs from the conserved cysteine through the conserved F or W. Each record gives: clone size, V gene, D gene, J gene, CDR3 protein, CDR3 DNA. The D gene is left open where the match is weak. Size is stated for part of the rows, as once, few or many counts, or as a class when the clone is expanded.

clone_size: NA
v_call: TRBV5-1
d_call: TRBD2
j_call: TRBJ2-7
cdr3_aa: CASSLVVLADEQYF
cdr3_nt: TGCGCCAGCAGCTTGGTTGTACTAGCGGACGAGCAGTACTTC

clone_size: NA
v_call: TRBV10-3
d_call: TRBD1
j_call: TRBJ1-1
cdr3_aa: CATLDRGHDEAFF
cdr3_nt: TGTGCCACTCTTGACAGGGGGCATGATGAAGCTTTCTTT

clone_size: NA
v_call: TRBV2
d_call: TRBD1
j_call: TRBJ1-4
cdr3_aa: CASTKDRGNEKLFF
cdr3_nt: TGTGCCAGCACTAAAGACAGGGGAAATGAAAAACTGTTTTTT

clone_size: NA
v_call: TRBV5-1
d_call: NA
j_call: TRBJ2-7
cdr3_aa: CASSFGSSYEQYF
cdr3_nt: TGCGCCAGCAGCTTTGGCAGTTCCTACGAGCAGTACTTC

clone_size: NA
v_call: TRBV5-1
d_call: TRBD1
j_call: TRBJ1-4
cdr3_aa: CASSPTKTGGFEKLFF
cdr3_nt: TGCGCCAGCAGCCCAACCAAGACAGGGGGCTTTGAAAAACTGTTTTTT

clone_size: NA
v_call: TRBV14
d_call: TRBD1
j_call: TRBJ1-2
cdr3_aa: CASSLGTGAHGYTF
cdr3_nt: TGTGCCAGCAGCCTTGGGACAGGGGCTCATGGCTACACCTTC

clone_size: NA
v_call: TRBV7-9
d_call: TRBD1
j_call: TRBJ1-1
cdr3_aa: CASSPRTGVLDTEAFF
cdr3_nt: TGTGCCAGCAGCCCCCGGACAGGGGTCCTGGACACTGAAGCTTTCTTT

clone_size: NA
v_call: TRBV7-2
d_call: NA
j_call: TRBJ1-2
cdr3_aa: CASSLVVLGYTF
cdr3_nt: TGTGCCAGCAGCTTAGTCGTCCTTGGCTACACCTTC

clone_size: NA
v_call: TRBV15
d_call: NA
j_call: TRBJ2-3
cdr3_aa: CATSRPVTDTQYF
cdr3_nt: TGTGCCACCAGCAGGCCGGTCACAGATACGCAGTATTTT

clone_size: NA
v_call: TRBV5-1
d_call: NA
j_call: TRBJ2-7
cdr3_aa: CASSLDSPQAGEQYF
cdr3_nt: TGCGCCAGCAGCTTGGATTCCCCTCAGGCGGGTGAGCAGTACTTC

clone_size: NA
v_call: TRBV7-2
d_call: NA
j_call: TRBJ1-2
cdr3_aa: CASSLAQEGFYTF
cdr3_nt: TGTGCCAGCAGCTTAGCTCAGGAGGGGTTCTACACCTTC

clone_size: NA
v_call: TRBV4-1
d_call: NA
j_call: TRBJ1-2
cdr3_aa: CASSPYPGENYGYTF
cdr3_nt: TGCGCCAGCAGCCCCTACCCGGGGGAAAACTATGGCTACACCTTC

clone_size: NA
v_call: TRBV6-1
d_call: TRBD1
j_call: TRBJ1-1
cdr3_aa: CASSEGTGMNTEAFF
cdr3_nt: TGTGCCAGCAGTGAAGGGACAGGGATGAACACTGAAGCTTTCTTT

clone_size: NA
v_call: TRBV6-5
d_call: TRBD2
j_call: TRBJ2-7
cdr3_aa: CASRGGTSGTHF
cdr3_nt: TGTGCCAGCAGAGGGGGGACTAGCGGAACACACTTC

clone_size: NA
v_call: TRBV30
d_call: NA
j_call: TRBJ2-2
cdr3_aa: CAWNRDTGELFF
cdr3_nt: TGTGCCTGGAACAGGGACACCGGGGAGCTGTTTTTT

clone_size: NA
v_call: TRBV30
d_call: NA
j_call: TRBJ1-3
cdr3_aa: CAWSVTSLSGNTIYF
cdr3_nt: TGTGCCTGGAGTGTAACCAGTCTTTCTGGAAACACCATATATTTT

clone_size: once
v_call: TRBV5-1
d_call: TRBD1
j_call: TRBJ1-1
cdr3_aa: CASSLVDRGAEAFF
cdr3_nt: TGCGCCAGCAGCTTGGTTGACAGGGGCGCTGAAGCTTTCTTT

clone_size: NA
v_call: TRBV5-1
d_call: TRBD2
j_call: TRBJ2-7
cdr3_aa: CASSREGDYSTYEQYF
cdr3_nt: TGCGCCAGCAGCCGGGAGGGGGACTATTCTACCTACGAGCAGTACTTC

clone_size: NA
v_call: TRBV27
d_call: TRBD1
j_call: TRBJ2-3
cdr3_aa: CASSFSHGTGGTDTQYF
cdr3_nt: TGTGCCAGCAGTTTTTCCCACGGGACAGGGGGGACAGATACGCAGTATTTT

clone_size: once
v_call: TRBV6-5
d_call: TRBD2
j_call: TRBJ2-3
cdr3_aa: CATKAGGTTDTQYF
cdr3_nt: TGTGCCACCAAGGCGGGGGGGACCACAGATACGCAGTATTTT

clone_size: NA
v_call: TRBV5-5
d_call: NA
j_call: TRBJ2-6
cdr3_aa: CASSLEDSSNVLTF
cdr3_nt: TGTGCCAGCAGCTTGGAGGACAGCTCAAACGTCCTGACTTTC

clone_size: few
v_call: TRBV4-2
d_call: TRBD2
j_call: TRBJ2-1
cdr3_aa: CASSQEGSGGAYNEQFF
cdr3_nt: TGTGCCAGCAGCCAAGAGGGTAGCGGGGGAGCCTACAATGAGCAGTTCTTC

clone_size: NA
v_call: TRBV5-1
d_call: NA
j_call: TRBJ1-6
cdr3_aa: CASSLRARDSPLHF
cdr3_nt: TGCGCCAGCAGCTTGCGGGCGAGGGATTCACCCCTCCACTTT

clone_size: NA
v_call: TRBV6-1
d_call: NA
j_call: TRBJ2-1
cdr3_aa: CASSGTSATYNEQFF
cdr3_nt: TGTGCCAGCAGCGGGACTTCAGCCACCTACAATGAGCAGTTCTTC

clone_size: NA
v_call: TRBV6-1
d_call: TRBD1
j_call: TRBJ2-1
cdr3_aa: CASRRTGGAGNEQFF
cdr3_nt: TGTGCCAGCAGAAGGACAGGGGGCGCGGGCAATGAGCAGTTCTTC

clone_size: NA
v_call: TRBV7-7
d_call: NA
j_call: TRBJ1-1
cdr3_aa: CASSLDRNTEAFF
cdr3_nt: TGTGCTAGCAGCTTAGACAGAAACACTGAAGCTTTCTTT

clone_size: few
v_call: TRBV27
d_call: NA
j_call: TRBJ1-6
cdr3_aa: CASSSPSRGGRSPLHF
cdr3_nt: TGTGCCAGCAGTTCCCCCTCTAGGGGGGGACGGTCACCCCTCCACTTT

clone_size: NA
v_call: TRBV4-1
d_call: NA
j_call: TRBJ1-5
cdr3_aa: CASSQDEIDSNQPQHF
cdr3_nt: TGCGCCAGCAGCCAAGATGAGATTGATAGCAATCAGCCCCAGCATTTT

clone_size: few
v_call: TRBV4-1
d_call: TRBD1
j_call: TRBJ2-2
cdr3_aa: CASSPPGQGTGELFF
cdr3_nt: TGCGCCAGCAGCCCTCCGGGACAGGGAACCGGGGAGCTGTTTTTT

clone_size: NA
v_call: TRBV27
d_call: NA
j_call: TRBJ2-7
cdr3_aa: CASSLTGFTYEQYF
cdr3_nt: TGTGCCAGCAGTTTAACGGGATTCACCTACGAGCAGTACTTC

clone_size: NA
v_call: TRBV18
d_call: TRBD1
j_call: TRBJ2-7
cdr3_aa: CASSPLQGSSYEQYF
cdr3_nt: TGTGCCAGCTCACCACTACAGGGGAGCTCCTACGAGCAGTACTTC

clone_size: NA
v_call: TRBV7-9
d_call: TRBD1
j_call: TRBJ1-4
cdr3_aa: CASSVGQGSSLGEKLFF
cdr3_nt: TGTGCCAGCAGCGTCGGACAGGGTTCCAGCCTCGGTGAAAAACTGTTTTTT

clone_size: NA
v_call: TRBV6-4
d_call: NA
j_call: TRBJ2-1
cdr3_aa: CASSDSLEGEQFF
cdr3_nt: TGTGCCAGCAGTGACTCTTTGGAGGGTGAGCAGTTCTTC

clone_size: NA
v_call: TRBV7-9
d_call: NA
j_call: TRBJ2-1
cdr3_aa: CASSFHGNEQFF
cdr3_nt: TGTGCCAGCAGCTTCCACGGCAATGAGCAGTTCTTC

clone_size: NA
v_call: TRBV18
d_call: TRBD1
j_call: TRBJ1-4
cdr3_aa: CASSPTGGVTANEKLFF
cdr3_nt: TGTGCCAGCTCACCAACAGGGGGCGTGACGGCTAATGAAAAACTGTTTTTT

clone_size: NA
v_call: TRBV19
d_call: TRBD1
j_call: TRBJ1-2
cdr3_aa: CASLGQGAEGYTF
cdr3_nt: TGTGCCAGCCTCGGCCAGGGGGCTGAGGGCTACACCTTC